This T cell receptor beta chain was sequenced for a study of T cells in Graves' hyperthyroidism and ophthalmopathy (dated by TCRdb to about 2019). Regarding the research as a whole: Peripheral blood samples were taken at the time of initial diagnosis, prior to any treatment. Thyroid tissue and blood T-cell repertoires from roughly six Graves' hyperthyroidism patients were also compared in the study. The paper reports TCR Vbeta CDR3 sequencing of approximately 140 peripheral blood samples: approximately 41 ophthalmopathy, 75 to 80 hyperthyroidism and roughly 17 progressor patients. Prospective prediction of ophthalmopathy was tested in an independent validation cohort consisting of roughly 20 hyperthyroidism patients and approximately 16 patients who later progressed to ophthalmopathy. Following sampling, methimazole starting at 30 mg daily was given to hyperthyroidism patients, and high-dose intravenous methylprednisolone was given to ophthalmopathy patients. To identify TCR V-J signatures that set the groups apart, the researchers used a discovery cohort of more than 95 patients, made up of 40 to 45 with Graves' ophthalmopathy and 55 to 65 with stable Graves' hyperthyroidism. The roughly 100 discovery patients were randomly divided into training and test sets at a 7:3 ratio.

The full study reports these points: During validation, the model predicted progression to ophthalmopathy a median of around six months ahead of onset, with 60% to 71% sensitivity and about 75% specificity. Sample size was not statistically predetermined, and investigators were not blinded to group allocation. Most expanded thyroid clonotypes (frequency above 0.001) were also detected in blood, a finding suggesting that blood repertoires may reflect thyroid immune responses. Ophthalmopathy was separated from stable hyperthyroidism by a 13 V-J signature model, with around 90% sensitivity and 81% to 83% specificity obtained in cross-validation and 80%/75% obtained in testing.

Ophthalmopathy patients had moderately to severely active disease, with a Clinical Activity Score of 3 or more, a NOSPECS grade of 4 or more, and a disease duration of less than 3 months. Patients with uncontrolled infections, other autoimmune diseases, pregnancy or lactation were excluded. Diagnoses were based on clinical symptoms, serum thyroxine and TRAb, thyroid ultrasound and orbital computed tomography. PBMCs were separated from roughly 10 ml of fresh peripheral blood using Ficoll-Paque density gradient centrifugation. Trizol reagent was used to extract total RNA, and RNA quality was then checked on an Agilent 2100 Bioanalyzer. CDR1 and CDR2 are drawn from the germline V gene: SGDLS, YYNGEE. V gives up 4 bases and J gives up 0 bases, and the segment between their germline ends measures 17 bases. The CDR3 covers 16 residues, taking in both the cysteine and the phenylalanine. Only the CDR3 DNA is retained, 48 bases long and in frame from the first base.

TCR beta CDR3 regions were amplified from RNA transcripts. A first-round RT-PCR of the TCR CDR3 used the HTBI primer set with the Qiagen OneStep RT-PCR kit. A second multiplex PCR round built the libraries, followed by size selection and purification. Paired-end sequencing of the libraries was performed with 100 bp reads on an Illumina HiSeq2000. Under the source paper's analysis protocol: Raw data were processed with SOAPnuke, discarding reads with adapters, uncalled bases, mean Phred below 15, or no exact constant-primer or identifier match. High-quality paired reads were merged with COPE v1.2.5, and unique nucleotide sequences were defined as clonotypes. MiTCR v1.1 was used to align the clonotypes against IMGT TRBV, TRBD and TRBJ reference segments. Only V-J combinations with frequency above 0.0001, covering roughly 99% of repertoires, were analysed. A TCS score was defined as the ratio between F50 (clonal expansion) and ExV (chaos), using BLOSUM62-based TCRdist between CDR3 peptides within each V-J. Welch's t-statistics and random forest reduced around 520 V-J features to 10 to 15, which were used in a naive Bayes classifier (R e1071). TCRdb reanalyzed the raw reads on its own, using fastp at Q25 for trimming and MiXCR for clone calling, and kept in-frame beta chains. Every CDR3 protein is listed once, alongside the most common genes and DNA of its rows. These V and J calls originate from TCRdb's pipeline instead of the authors' own analysis. A total of 500,000 or so distinct CDR3 sequences appear in this sample, about 16% of them only once. The top ten clonotypes cover 25% to 30% of the sample.

At least ten counts were recorded for this clonotype. Its antigen remains unidentified. Qualities for individual bases were not recorded, and no much larger clone is one base off. In this chain, TRBV9 is recombined with TRBJ2-7; the D gene is perhaps TRBD2, from 6 matching bases. The sequenced sample consisted of blood. This TCR was recovered from a woman aged 25 to 39 with Graves' ophthalmopathy. The sequence in DNA is TGTGCCAGCAGCCCCAATTCAGGACTACACTCCTACGAGCAGTACTTC. This encodes CASSPNSGLHSYEQYF.